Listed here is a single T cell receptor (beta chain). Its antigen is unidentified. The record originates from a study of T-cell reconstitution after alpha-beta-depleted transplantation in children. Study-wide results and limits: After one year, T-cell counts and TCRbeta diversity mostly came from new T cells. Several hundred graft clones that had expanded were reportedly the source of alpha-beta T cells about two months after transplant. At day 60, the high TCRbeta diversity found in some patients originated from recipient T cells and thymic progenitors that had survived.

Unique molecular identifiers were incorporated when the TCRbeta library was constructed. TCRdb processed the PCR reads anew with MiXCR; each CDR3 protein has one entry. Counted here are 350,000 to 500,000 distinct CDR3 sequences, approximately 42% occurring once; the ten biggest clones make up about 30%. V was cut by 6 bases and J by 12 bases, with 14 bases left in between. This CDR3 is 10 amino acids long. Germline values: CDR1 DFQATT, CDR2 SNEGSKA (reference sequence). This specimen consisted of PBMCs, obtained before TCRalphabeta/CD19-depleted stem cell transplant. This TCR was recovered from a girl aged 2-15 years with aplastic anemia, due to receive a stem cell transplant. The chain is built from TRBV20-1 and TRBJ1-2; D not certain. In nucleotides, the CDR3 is TGCAGTGCGACGACCATTTTTAACACCTTC. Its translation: CSATTIFNTF.